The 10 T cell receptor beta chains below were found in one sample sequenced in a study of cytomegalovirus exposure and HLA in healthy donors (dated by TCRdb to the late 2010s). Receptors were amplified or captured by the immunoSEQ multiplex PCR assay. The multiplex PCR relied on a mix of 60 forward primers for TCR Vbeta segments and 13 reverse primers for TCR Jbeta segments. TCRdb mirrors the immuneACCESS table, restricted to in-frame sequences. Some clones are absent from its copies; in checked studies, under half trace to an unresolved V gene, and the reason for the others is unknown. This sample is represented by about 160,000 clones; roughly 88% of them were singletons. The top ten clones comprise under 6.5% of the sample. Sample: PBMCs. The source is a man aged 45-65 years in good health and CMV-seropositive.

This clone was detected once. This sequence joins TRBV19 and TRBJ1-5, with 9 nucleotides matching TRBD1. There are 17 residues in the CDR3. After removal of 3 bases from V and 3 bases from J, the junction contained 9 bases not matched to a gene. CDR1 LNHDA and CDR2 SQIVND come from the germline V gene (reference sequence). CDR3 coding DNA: TGTGCCAGTAGTATCGGCGGGACAGGGACTGACAATCAGCCCCAGCATTTT. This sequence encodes CASSIGGTGTDNQPQHF.

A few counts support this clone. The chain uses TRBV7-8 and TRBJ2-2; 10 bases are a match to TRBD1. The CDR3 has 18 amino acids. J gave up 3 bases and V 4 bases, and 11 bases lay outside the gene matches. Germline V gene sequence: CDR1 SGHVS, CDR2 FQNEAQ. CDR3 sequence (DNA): TGTGCCAGCAGCTCCGGGACAGGGGCCGTTGGGGACACCGGGGAGCTGTTTTTT. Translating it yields CASSSGTGAVGDTGELFF.

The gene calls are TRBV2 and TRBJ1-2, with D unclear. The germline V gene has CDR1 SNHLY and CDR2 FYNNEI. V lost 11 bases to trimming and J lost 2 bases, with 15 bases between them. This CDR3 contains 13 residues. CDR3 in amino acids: CASPGGQNYGYTF. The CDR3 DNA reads TGTGCCTCCCCGGGAGGGCAGAACTATGGCTACACCTTC.

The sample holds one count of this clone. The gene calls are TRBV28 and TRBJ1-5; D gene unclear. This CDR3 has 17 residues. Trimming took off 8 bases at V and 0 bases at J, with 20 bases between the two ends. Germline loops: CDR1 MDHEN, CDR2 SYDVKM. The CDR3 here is CASCPTLFPNSNQPQHF. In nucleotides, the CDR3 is TGTGCCAGCTGCCCTACCCTGTTTCCCAATAGCAATCAGCCCCAGCATTTT.

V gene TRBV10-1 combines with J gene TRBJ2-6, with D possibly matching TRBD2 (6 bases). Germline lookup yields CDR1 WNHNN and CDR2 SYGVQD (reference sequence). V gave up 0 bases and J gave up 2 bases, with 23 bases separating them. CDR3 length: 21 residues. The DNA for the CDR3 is TGCGCCAGCAGTGAGTCGAGGCTCCGAGTAGGAGGGCCCCCTGGGGCCAACGTCCTGACTTTC. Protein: CASSESRLRVGGPPGANVLTF.

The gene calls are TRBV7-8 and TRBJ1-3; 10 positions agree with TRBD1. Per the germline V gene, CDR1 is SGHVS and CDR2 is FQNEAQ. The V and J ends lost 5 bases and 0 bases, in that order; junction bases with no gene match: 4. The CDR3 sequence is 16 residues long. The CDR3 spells CASSPRQGASGNTIYF. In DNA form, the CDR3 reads TGTGCCAGCAGCCCCCGACAGGGGGCCTCTGGAAACACCATATATTTT.

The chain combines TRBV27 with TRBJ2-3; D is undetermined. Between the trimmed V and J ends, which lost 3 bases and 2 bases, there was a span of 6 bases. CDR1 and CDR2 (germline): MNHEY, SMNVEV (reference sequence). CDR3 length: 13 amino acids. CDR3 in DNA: TGTGCCAGCAGTTTTTCTACCACAGATACGCAGTATTTT. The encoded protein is CASSFSTTDTQYF.

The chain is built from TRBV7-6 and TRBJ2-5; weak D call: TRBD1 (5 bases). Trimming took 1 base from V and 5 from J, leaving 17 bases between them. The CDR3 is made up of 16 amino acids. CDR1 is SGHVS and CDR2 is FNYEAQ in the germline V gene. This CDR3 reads CASSLEVRVGQETQYF. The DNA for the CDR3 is TGTGCCAGCAGCTTAGAAGTCAGGGTCGGGCAGGAGACCCAGTACTTC.

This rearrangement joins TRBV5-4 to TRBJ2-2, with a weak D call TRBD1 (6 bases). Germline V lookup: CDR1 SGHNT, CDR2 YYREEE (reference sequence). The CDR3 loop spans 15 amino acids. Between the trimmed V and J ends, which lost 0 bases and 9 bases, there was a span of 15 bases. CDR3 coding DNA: TGTGCCAGCAGCTTGGAACAGGGCGGGTGGAGGGAGCTGTTTTTT. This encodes CASSLEQGGWRELFF.

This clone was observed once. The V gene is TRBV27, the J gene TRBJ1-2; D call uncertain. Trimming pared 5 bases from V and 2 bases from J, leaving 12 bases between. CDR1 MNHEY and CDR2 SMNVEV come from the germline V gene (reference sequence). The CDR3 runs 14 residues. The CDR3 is CASSPGLPNYGYTF. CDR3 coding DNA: TGTGCCAGCAGTCCCGGACTCCCCAACTATGGCTACACCTTC.